Each of the 23 T cell receptor beta chains below was sequenced from the same sample in a study of CD8+ T cells in alopecia areata. Reverse transcription of extracted RNA yielded cDNA, which provided the sequencing template. Data came from immunoSEQ multiplex PCR; TCRdb stores just in-frame clones and leaves some out. The repertoire consists of about 150,000 clones, with around half occurring once and the leading ten covering 15% to 20%. The source material was CD8+ T cells sorted from blood, sampled at week 0. The receptor set was obtained from a human donor with alopecia areata.

The chain is built from TRBV13 and TRBJ2-1, with D perhaps TRBD1 (5 bases). V lost 3 bases, J lost 0 bases, and 9 bases lay in between. Germline V gives CDR1 PRHDT, CDR2 FYEKMQ (reference sequence). The CDR3 runs 15 residues. This CDR3 is CASSFRVSSYNEQFF. The CDR3 region has the DNA TGTGCCAGCAGCTTCAGGGTTAGCTCCTACAATGAGCAGTTCTTC.

The rearrangement uses TRBV29-1 and TRBJ2-3; a weak D match, TRBD2 (6 bases). From germline, CDR1 is SQVTM and CDR2 ANQGSEA. V was trimmed by 0 bases and J by 0 bases, leaving 16 bases between them. The CDR3 runs 17 residues. This chain's CDR3 is CSVEDPEGLRSTDTQYF. The CDR3 nucleotides are TGCAGCGTTGAAGACCCGGAGGGCCTCCGGAGCACAGATACGCAGTATTTT.

The chain recombines TRBV4-2 with TRBJ1-6; D not resolved. The germline V gene encodes CDR1 LGHNA and CDR2 YNFKEQ. Trimming stripped 4 bases from V and 7 bases from J, with 11 bases between. The CDR3 runs to 14 residues. The CDR3 sequence: CASSPAPFNSPLHF. In nucleotides, the CDR3 is TGTGCCAGCAGCCCGGCCCCATTCAATTCACCCCTCCACTTT.

V and J are TRBV6-4 and TRBJ1-5, with D perhaps matching TRBD1 (6 bases). CDR1 is MRHNA, CDR2 SNTAGT, per germline. The CDR3 covers 12 residues. With 7 bases removed from V and 11 bases from J, the gap between germline ends came to 15 bases. In DNA, the CDR3 is TGTGCCAGCATCGTCAGGGGTCCGTCCCAGCATTTT. Encoded protein: CASIVRGPSQHF.

In its sample, this clone was seen a few times. The gene calls are TRBV14 and TRBJ2-1; no definite D call. Germline CDR1 is SGHDN and CDR2 is FVKESK. Deletions cut 0 bases from V and 9 bases from J, with 9 bases between. This CDR3 has 13 residues. The CDR3 nucleotides read TGTGCCAGCAGCCAAGAGTGGCAGCTTGAGCAGTTCTTC. Residues: CASSQEWQLEQFF.

This clone occurred a few times. This specimen includes other DNA sequences encoding the same CDR3. The genes are TRBV30 and TRBJ2-7; 10 positions match TRBD1. Germline loops: CDR1 GTSNPN, CDR2 SVGIG (reference sequence). The CDR3 contains 14 residues. With 2 bases clipped from V and 4 bases from J, the junction kept 5 bases outside the gene matches. For the CDR3, the DNA is TGTGCCTGGAGTCCTGGGACAGGGGCTTACGAGCAGTACTTC. Encoded protein: CAWSPGTGAYEQYF.

V usage is TRBV6-5 and J usage is TRBJ2-1, with D perhaps TRBD1 or TRBD2 (5 bases each). Looked up from germline, CDR1 is MNHEY and CDR2 is SVGAGI. V was clipped by 5 bases and J by 10 bases, with 15 bases between them. The CDR3 has 13 residues. Here the CDR3 DNA reads TGTGCCAGCAGTCCCAATTTCTGGGGGGAGCAGTTCTTC. It translates to CASSPNFWGEQFF.

A few counts support this clone. The CDR3 region is CASSDSGPITF. CDR3 nucleotides: TGTGCCAGCAGTGATAGTGGGCCTATTACCTTC. V and J are TRBV2 and TRBJ1-2; D remains ambiguous. CDR3 size: 11 residues. The germline V gene encodes CDR1 SNHLY and CDR2 FYNNEI. V shed 3 bases and J shed 14 bases, with 13 bases lying between them.

This clone was counted a few times. This chain connects TRBV4-3 to TRBJ1-1; 7 nucleotides line up with TRBD1. CDR1 and CDR2 from the germline V gene are LGHNA and YSLEER. The CDR3 covers 13 residues. V dropped 4 bases and J dropped 4; count of bases not matched to a gene: 3. The CDR3 here is CASSRTGVTEAFF. The CDR3 DNA sequence: TGCGCCAGCAGCCGCACAGGGGTCACTGAAGCTTTCTTT.

The chain is built from TRBV5-6 and TRBJ1-2; TRBD1 agrees at 7 bases. The CDR3 has 14 residues. V lost 4 bases, J lost 6 bases, and 9 bases stayed unmatched. Germline loops: CDR1 SGHDT, CDR2 YYEEEE. The CDR3 region has the DNA TGTGCCAGCAGCCAGGACAGGCTCGTACATGGCTACACCTTC. Translating it yields CASSQDRLVHGYTF.

This clone has a handful of counts. V usage is TRBV5-6 and J usage is TRBJ2-7, with D hard to call. CDR3 length: 11 amino acids. Trimming removed 2 bases from V and 7 bases from J, with 7 bases in between. CDR1 is SGHDT, CDR2 YYEEEE, per germline. The CDR3 sequence: CASSLEHEQYF. The CDR3 DNA sequence: TGTGCCAGCAGCTTAGAGCATGAGCAGTACTTC.

This chain connects TRBV27 to TRBJ2-7, with 7 bases fitting TRBD1. V trimming: 9 bases; J trimming: 2 bases; junction bases outside the gene matches: 1. The CDR3 has 11 amino acids. Looked up from germline, CDR1 is MNHEY and CDR2 is SMNVEV (reference sequence). The CDR3 coding sequence is TGTGCCAGTCAGGGGGCCTACGAGCAGTACTTC. Its translation is CASQGAYEQYF.

The chain uses TRBV30 and TRBJ2-2; the D is unclear. In germline, CDR1 is GTSNPN, CDR2 SVGIG (reference sequence). This CDR3 region has 13 residues. The V end was cut by 1 base, the J end by 2 bases, with 5 bases between. CDR3 in DNA: TGTGCCTGGAGTGGCGGAAACACCGGGGAGCTGTTTTTT. Residues: CAWSGGNTGELFF. Full variable domain (missing parts from reference TRBV30 and TRBJ2-2): SQTIHQWPATLVQPVGSPLSLECTVEGTSNPNLYWYRQAAGRGLQLLFYSVGIGQISSEVPQNLSASRPQDRQFILSSKKLLLSDSGFYLCAWSGGNTGELFFGEGSRLTVL.

In its sample, this clone was seen a few times. The chain couples TRBV5-1 to TRBJ2-1; 11 positions agree with TRBD2. CDR1 and CDR2 from the germline V gene are SGHRS and YFSETQ. J was trimmed by 9 bases and V by 0 bases; bases with no gene match: 2. The CDR3 totals 14 residues. The CDR3, as DNA: TGCGCCAGCAGCTTGGGACTAGCGGGACCTGAGCAGTTCTTC. As protein: CASSLGLAGPEQFF.

The chain recombines TRBV15 with TRBJ2-3, with D possibly TRBD1 on 6 matching bases. Germline lookup yields CDR1 LNHNV and CDR2 YYDKDF (reference sequence). Deletions cut 3 bases from V and 6 bases from J, with 13 bases between. CDR3 length: 14 amino acids. This CDR3 reads CATSRWGLSDTQYF. Written as DNA, the CDR3 is TGTGCCACCAGCAGGTGGGGGCTGAGTGATACGCAGTATTTT.

The chain couples TRBV6-1 to TRBJ2-7, with TRBD2 as a possible D gene (5 bases). Between the trimmed V and J ends, which lost 2 bases and 0 bases, there was a span of 14 bases. CDR1 MNHNS and CDR2 SASEGT come from the germline V gene. This CDR3 has 16 amino acids. CDR3 sequence reads: CASSEWSGSSSYEQYF. CDR3 coding DNA: TGTGCCAGCAGTGAATGGTCGGGGAGTAGCTCCTACGAGCAGTACTTC.

The chain joins TRBV28 to TRBJ2-3; D tentatively fits TRBD1 or TRBD2 (5 bases each). With 6 bases removed from V and 0 bases from J, the gap between germline ends came to 10 bases. The CDR3 has 14 amino acids. Per the germline V gene, CDR1 is MDHEN and CDR2 is SYDVKM. CDR3 loop: CASRGDPSTDTQYF. DNA of the CDR3: TGTGCCAGCAGAGGGGACCCTAGCACAGATACGCAGTATTTT.

The rearrangement uses TRBV7-2 and TRBJ2-5; 12 positions match TRBD2. V dropped 5 bases and J dropped 5; count of bases not matched to a gene: 6. CDR3 size: 15 residues. The germline V gene has CDR1 SGHTA and CDR2 FQGNSA. The CDR3 coding sequence is TGTGCCAGCAGCACTAGCGGGGGGACCGAGGAGACCCAGTACTTC. This gives the protein CASSTSGGTEETQYF. The full variable domain, its missing parts supplied by reference TRBV7-2 and TRBJ2-5, is GAGVSQSPSNKVTEKGKDVELRCDPISGHTALYWYRQSLGQGLEFLIYFQGNSAPDKSGLPSDRFSAERTGGSVSTLTIQRTQQEDSAVYLCASSTSGGTEETQYFGPGTRLLVL.

The chain links TRBV15 to TRBJ2-2, with D tentatively TRBD2 (6 bases). Germline V gives CDR1 LNHNV, CDR2 YYDKDF (reference sequence). The CDR3 has 16 amino acids. V lost 0 bases, J lost 1 base, and 9 bases lay in between. The CDR3 loop is CATSREGGWNTGELFF. Here the CDR3 DNA reads TGTGCCACCAGCAGAGAGGGGGGTTGGAACACCGGGGAGCTGTTTTTT.

J is TRBJ1-2 and V is TRBV29-1, with D possibly TRBD1 on 5 matching bases. Germline CDR1 reads SQVTM; CDR2 reads ANQGSEA. The CDR3 length is 14 residues. The ends were cut back, 2 bases at V and 1 base at J, with 11 bases in the middle. The DNA of the CDR3 is TGCAGCGTTGAACTACAGGACCTTAACTATGGCTACACCTTC. It codes for CSVELQDLNYGYTF.

The CDR3 loop reads CASSLTDINEQFF. CDR3 in DNA: TGCGCCAGCAGCTTGACAGATATCAATGAGCAGTTCTTC. V and J are TRBV5-1 and TRBJ2-1, with unresolved D. The germline V gene has CDR1 SGHRS and CDR2 YFSETQ. V gave up 1 base and J gave up 6 bases, with 8 bases separating them. CDR3 length: 13 residues. The full variable domain, its missing parts supplied by reference TRBV5-1 and TRBJ2-1, is KAGVTQTPRYLIKTRGQQVTLSCSPISGHRSVSWYQQTPGQGLQFLFEYFSETQRNKGNFPGRFSGRQFSNSRSEMNVSTLELGDSALYLCASSLTDINEQFFGPGTRLTVL.

The chain employs TRBV9 and TRBJ2-7; weak D call: TRBD2 (5 bases). Germline V gene sequence: CDR1 SGDLS, CDR2 YYNGEE. The V end lost 2 bases, the J end lost 1 base, and 13 bases lay between the germline ends. The CDR3 runs 15 residues. CDR3 bases: TGTGCCAGCAGCGTGGGAGAGCGGCAGTCCTACGAGCAGTACTTC. Protein product: CASSVGERQSYEQYF.

In DNA, the CDR3 is TGTGCCAGCAGTGTCCTTGGCGGGGGGGCCAAGAATGAGCAGTTCTTC. It specifies CASSVLGGGAKNEQFF. The chain carries TRBV2 and TRBJ2-1, with TRBD2 matching 9 bases. V shed 4 bases, J shed 7 bases, and the junction held 11 bases outside the gene matches. Per the germline V gene, CDR1 is SNHLY and CDR2 is FYNNEI. CDR3 length: 16 amino acids.